The sequence of this T cell receptor beta chain was determined in a study of blood T cell repertoires in COVID-19. At the level of the study: Sites across the United States, Italy and Spain contributed samples from acute and convalescent COVID-19.

This clone was seen more than once but under ten times. From germline, CDR1 is SQVTM and CDR2 ANQGSEA. The V end was cut by 4 bases, the J end by 0 bases, with 13 bases between. This CDR3 is built from 14 residues. Per the authors' pipeline: The assay estimated nucleated cells by amplifying reference gene primers. TCRdb's table, derived via immunoSEQ multiplex PCR, lists solely in-frame clones and lacks some. V and J calls and clone size are those listed in that table; D and trimming were worked out from the DNA. The sample holds about 120,000 clones; roughly 79% are singletons and the top ten take roughly 17%.

The receptor comes from a woman aged 80 or over with active or convalescent COVID-19. The sequenced material came from peripheral blood. This chain links TRBV29-1 with TRBJ2-7; D possibly corresponds to TRBD1 (6 bases). The CDR3 nucleotides are TGCAGCGTTGTCAAACAGGACAGCTCCTACGAGCAGTACTTC. Its protein product is CSVVKQDSSYEQYF.